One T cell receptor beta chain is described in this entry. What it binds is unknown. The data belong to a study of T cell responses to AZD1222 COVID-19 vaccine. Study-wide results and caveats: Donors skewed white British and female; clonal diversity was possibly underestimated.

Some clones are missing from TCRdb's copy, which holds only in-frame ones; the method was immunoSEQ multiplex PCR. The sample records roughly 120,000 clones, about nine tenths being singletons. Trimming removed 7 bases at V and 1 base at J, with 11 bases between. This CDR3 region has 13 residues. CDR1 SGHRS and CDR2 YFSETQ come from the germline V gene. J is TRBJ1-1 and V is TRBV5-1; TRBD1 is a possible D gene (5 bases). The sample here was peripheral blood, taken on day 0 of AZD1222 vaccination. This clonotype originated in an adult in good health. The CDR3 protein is CASGPRENTEAFF. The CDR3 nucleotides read TGCGCCAGCGGTCCCAGGGAGAACACTGAAGCTTTCTTT.